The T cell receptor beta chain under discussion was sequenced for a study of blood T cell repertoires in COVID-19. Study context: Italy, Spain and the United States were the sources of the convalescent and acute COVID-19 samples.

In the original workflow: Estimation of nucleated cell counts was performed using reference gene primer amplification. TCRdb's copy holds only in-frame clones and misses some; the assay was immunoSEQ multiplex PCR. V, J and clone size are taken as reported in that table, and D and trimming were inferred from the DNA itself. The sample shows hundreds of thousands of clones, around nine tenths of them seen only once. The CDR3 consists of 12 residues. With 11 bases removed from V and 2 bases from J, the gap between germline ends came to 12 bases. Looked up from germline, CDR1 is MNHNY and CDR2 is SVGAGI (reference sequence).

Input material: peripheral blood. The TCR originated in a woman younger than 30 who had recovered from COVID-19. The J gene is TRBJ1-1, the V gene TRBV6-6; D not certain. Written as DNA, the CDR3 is TGTGCCGCGGGGTCTGGAAACACTGAAGCTTTCTTT. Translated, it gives CAAGSGNTEAFF.